This T cell receptor beta chain was identified during a study of T cells in Graves' hyperthyroidism and ophthalmopathy. This clonotype was found a few times. The V segment lost 4 bases and the J segment 4 bases; nucleotides outside the gene matches: 11. The CDR3 is 18 residues long. Germline CDR1 LGHDT, CDR2 YNNKEL (reference sequence). The source material, RNA transcripts, was used to amplify TCR beta CDR3 regions. HTBI primers were employed in a first-round RT-PCR of the TCR CDR3. In TCRdb, the multiplex PCR reads were re-called with MiXCR into one record per CDR3 protein. The repertoire holds around 490,000 distinct CDR3 sequences, with just under 20% as singletons.

The V and J genes are TRBV3-1 and TRBJ2-2; 11 nucleotides agree with TRBD2. The sequenced material came from blood. This TCR was sampled from a man aged 40-50 years with Graves' ophthalmopathy. CDR3 amino acids: CASSPPYSSGGSTGELFF. The CDR3 DNA sequence: TGTGCCAGCAGCCCTCCTTACTCTAGCGGGGGGAGCACCGGGGAGCTGTTTTTT.